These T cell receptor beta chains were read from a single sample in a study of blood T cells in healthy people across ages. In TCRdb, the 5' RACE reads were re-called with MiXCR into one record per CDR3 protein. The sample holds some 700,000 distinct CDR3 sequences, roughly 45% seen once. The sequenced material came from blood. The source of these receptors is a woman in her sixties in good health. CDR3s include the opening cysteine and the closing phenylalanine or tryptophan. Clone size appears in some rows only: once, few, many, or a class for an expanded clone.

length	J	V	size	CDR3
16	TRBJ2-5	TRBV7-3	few	CASSLGRGGYQETQYF
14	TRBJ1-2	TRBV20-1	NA	CSAESLTGNQGYTF
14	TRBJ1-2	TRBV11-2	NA	CASSLADGRGGYTF
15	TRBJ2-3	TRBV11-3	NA	CASSLRAGGPDTQYF
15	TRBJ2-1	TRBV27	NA	CASSFGSGGHNEQFF
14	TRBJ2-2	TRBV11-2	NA	CASSPDRGAGELFF
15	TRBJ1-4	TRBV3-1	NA	CASSRRGTGGEKLFF
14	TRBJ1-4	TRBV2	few	CASSEGQINEKLFF
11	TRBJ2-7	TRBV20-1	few	CSARPLHEQYF
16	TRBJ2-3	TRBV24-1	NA	CATSDRTSGSLNTQYF
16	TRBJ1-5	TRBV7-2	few	CASSLMDRQNNQPQHF
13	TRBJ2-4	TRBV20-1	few	CSAGGQTKNIQYF
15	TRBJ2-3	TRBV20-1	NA	CSSPTFGGNTDTQYF
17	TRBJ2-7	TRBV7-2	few	CASSLREGGEFVYEQYF
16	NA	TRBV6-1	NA	CASSEVTSGRMETQYF
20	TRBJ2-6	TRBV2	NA	CASSWVLSTSGDSGANVLTF
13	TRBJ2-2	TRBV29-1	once	CSVPSVSTGELFF
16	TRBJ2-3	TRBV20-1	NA	CSARGTGTGRTDTQYF
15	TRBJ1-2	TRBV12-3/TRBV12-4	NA	CASGSSNRGLYGYTF
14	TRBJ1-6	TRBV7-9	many	CASRGPVNNSPLHF
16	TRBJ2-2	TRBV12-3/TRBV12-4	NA	CASNGLAGGRTGELFF
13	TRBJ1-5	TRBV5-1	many	CASSFEGDQPQHF
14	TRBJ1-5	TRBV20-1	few	CSAPQGGGNQPQHF
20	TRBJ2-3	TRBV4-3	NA	CASSQGPGKLWAAGTDTQYF
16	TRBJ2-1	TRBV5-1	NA	CASSLALSGGGNEQFF
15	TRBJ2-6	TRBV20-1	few	CSATWAGSGANVLTF
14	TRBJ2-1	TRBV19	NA	CASSIGTSLYEQFF
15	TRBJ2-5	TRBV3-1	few	CASSQDVANQETQYF
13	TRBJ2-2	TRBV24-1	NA	CATSDLHTGELFF
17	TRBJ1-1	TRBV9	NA	CASSVAAGQGGATEAFF
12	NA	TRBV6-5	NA	CASWTQRYEQYF
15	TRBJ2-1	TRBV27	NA	CASSLRTDPYNEQFF
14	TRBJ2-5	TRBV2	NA	CASGSGTSGEGQYF
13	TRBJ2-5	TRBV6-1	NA	CASSDQGRETQYF
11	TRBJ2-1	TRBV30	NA	CAWKRQAEQFF
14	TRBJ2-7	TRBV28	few	CASRRTQVNYEQYF
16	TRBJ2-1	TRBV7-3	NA	CASSLRTQASYNEQFF
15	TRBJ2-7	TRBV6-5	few	CASSLGTSGFYEQYF
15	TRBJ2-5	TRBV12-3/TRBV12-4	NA	CASSPTGLARETQYF
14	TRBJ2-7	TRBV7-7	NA	CASSLTGWSTEQYF
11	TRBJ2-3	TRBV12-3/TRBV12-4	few	CASTRGVTQYF